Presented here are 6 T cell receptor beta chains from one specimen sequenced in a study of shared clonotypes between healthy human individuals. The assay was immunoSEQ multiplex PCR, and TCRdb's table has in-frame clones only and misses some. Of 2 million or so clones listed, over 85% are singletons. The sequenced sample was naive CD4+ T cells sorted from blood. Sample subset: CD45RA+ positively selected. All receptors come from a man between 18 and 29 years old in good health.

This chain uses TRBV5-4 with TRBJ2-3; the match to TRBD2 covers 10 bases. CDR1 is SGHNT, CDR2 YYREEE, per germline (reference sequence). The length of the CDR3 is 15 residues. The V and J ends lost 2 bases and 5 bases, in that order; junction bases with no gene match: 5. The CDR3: CASSLPGLALDTQYF. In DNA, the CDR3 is TGTGCCAGCAGCTTACCGGGACTAGCGTTAGATACGCAGTATTTT. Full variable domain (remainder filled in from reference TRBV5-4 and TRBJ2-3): ETGVTQSPTHLIKTRGQQVTLRCSSQSGHNTVSWYQQALGQGPQFIFQYYREEENGRGNFPPRFSGLQFPNYSSELNVNALELDDSALYLCASSLPGLALDTQYFGPGTRLTVL.

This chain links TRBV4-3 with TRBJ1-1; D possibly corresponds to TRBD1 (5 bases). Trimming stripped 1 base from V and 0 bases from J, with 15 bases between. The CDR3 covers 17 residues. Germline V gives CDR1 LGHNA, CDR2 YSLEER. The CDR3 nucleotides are TGCGCCAGCAGCCAAGGGGCCGCGAGGGGAATGAACACTGAAGCTTTCTTT. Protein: CASSQGAARGMNTEAFF.

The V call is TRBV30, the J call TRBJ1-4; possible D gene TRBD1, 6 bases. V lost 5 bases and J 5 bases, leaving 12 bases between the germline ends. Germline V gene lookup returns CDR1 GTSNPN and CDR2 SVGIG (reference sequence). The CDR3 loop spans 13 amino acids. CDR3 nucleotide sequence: TGTGCCTGGGGATACAGGGAGAATGAAAAACTGTTTTTT. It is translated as CAWGYRENEKLFF. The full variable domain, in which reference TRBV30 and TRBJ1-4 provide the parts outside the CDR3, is SQTIHQWPATLVQPVGSPLSLECTVEGTSNPNLYWYRQAAGRGLQLLFYSVGIGQISSEVPQNLSASRPQDRQFILSSKKLLLSDSGFYLCAWGYRENEKLFFGSGTQLSVL.

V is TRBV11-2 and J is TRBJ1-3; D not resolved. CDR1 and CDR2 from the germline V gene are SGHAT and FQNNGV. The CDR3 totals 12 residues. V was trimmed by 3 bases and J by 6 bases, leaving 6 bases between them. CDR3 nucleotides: TGTGCCAGCAGCTTTATTAAAAACACCATATATTTT. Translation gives CASSFIKNTIYF.

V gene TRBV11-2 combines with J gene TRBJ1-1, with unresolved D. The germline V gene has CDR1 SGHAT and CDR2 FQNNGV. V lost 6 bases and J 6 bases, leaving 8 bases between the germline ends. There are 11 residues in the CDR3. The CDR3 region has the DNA TGTGCCAGCAGTTCCTACCCTGAAGCTTTCTTT. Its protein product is CASSSYPEAFF.

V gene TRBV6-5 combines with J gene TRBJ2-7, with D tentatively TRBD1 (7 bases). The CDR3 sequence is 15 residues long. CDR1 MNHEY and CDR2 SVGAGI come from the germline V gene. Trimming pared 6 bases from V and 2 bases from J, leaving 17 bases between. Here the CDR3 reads CASSPTGDSPYEQYF. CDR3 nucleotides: TGTGCCAGCAGCCCGACGGGGGACAGCCCCTACGAGCAGTACTTC.